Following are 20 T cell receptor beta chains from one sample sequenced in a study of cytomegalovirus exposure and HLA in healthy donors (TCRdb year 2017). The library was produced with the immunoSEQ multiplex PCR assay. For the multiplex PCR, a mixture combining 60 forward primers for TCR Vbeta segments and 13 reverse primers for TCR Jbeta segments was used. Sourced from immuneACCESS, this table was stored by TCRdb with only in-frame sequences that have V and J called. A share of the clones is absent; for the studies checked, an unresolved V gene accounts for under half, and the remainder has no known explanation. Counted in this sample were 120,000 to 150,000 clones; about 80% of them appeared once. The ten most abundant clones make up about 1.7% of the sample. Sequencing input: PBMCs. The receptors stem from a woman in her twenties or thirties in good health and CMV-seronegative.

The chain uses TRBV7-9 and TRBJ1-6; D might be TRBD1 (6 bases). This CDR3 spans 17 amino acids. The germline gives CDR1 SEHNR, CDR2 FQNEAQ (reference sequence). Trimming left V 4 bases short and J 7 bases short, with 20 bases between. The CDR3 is CASSSEAGGGVNSPLHF. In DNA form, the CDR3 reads TGTGCCAGCAGCTCCGAAGCGGGGGGCGGGGTAAATTCACCCCTCCACTTT.

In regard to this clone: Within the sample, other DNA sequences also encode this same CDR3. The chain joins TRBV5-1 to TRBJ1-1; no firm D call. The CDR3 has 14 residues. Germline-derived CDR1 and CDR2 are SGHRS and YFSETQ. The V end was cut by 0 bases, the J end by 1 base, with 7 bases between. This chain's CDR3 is CASSLVPGNTEAFF. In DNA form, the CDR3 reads TGCGCCAGCAGCTTGGTTCCAGGGAACACTGAAGCTTTCTTT.

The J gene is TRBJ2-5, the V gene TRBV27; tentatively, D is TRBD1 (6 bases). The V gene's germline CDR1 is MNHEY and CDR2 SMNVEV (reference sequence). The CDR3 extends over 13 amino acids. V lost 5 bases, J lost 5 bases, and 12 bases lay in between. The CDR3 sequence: CASSVQGWETQYF. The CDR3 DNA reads TGTGCCAGCAGTGTACAGGGTTGGGAGACCCAGTACTTC.

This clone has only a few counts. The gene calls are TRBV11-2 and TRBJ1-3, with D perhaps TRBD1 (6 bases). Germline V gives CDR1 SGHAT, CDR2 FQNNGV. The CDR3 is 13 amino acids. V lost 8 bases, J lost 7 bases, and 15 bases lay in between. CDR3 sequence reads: CASSNRVENTIYF. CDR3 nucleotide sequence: TGTGCCAGCTCGAACAGGGTAGAGAACACCATATATTTT.

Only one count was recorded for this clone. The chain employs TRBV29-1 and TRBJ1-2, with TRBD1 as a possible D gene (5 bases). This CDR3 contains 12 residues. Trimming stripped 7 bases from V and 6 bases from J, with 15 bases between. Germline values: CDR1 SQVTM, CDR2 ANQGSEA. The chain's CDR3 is CSALRTTDGYTF. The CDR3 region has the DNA TGCAGCGCCTTGCGGACAACAGATGGCTACACCTTC.

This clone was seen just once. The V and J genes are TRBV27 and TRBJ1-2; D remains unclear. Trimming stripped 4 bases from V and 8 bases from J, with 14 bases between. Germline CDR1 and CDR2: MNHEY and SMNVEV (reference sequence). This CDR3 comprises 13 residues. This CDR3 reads CASSYREDRGYTF. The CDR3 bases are TGTGCCAGCAGTTACCGAGAAGATCGGGGCTACACCTTC.

The CDR3 protein is CASSSWTGKASGQETQYF. As DNA, the CDR3 is TGCGCCAGCAGCTCTTGGACAGGGAAAGCATCGGGACAAGAGACCCAGTACTTC. The gene calls are TRBV5-1 and TRBJ2-5; TRBD1 aligns across 8 bases. Germline V gives CDR1 SGHRS, CDR2 YFSETQ. This CDR3 is built from 18 residues. Trimming cost V 3 bases and J 2 bases; bases outside gene matches: 15.

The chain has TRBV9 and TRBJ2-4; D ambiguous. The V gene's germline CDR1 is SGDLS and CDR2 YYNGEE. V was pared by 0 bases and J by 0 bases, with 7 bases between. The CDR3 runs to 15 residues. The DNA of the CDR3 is TGTGCCAGCAGCGTAGATCCATTAGCCAAAAACATTCAGTACTTC. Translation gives CASSVDPLAKNIQYF. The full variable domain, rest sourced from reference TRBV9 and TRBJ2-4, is DSGVTQTPKHLITATGQRVTLRCSPRSGDLSVYWYQQSLDQGLQFLIQYYNGEERAKGNILERFSAQQFPDLHSELNLSSLELGDSALYFCASSVDPLAKNIQYFGAGTRLSVL.

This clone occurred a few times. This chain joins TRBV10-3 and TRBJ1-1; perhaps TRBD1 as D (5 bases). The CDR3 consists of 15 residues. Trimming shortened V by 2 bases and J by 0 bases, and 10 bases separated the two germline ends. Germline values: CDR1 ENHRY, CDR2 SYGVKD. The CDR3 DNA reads TGTGCCATCAGTGAGACGACAGATTTGAACACTGAAGCTTTCTTT. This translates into CAISETTDLNTEAFF.

Here the CDR3 reads CASSVSRQGEAFF. The CDR3 coding sequence is TGTGCCAGCAGCGTATCTCGACAGGGTGAAGCTTTCTTT. J is TRBJ1-1 and V is TRBV7-3; 7 bases match TRBD1. There are 13 residues in the CDR3. J lost 7 bases, V lost 5 bases, and 7 bases had no gene match. Germline V gene lookup returns CDR1 SGHTA and CDR2 FQGTGA. Looking up the rest from reference TRBV7-3 and TRBJ1-1 gives the full variable domain: GAGVSQTPSNKVTEKGKYVELRCDPISGHTALYWYRQSLGQGPEFLIYFQGTGAADDSGLPNDRFFAVRPEGSVSTLKIQRTERGDSAVYLCASSVSRQGEAFFGQGTRLTVV.

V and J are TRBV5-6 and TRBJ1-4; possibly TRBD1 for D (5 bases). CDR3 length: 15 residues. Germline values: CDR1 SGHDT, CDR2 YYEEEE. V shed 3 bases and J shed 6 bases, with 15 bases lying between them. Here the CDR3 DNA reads TGTGCCAGCAGCTCCACATACAGGCCCGATGAAAAACTGTTTTTT. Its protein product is CASSSTYRPDEKLFF. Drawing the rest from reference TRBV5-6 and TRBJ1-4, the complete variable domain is DAGVTQSPTHLIKTRGQQVTLRCSPKSGHDTVSWYQQALGQGPQFIFQYYEEEERQRGNFPDRFSGHQFPNYSSELNVNALLLGDSALYLCASSSTYRPDEKLFFGSGTQLSVL.

CDR3 residues: CASSESGTHTEAFF. The CDR3 coding sequence is TGTGCCAGCAGCGAGTCCGGGACACACACTGAAGCTTTCTTT. The rearrangement uses TRBV6-5 and TRBJ1-1; weak D call: TRBD1 (6 bases). Germline values: CDR1 MNHEY, CDR2 SVGAGI. V lost 6 bases to trimming and J lost 3 bases, with 14 bases between them. The CDR3 loop spans 14 amino acids.

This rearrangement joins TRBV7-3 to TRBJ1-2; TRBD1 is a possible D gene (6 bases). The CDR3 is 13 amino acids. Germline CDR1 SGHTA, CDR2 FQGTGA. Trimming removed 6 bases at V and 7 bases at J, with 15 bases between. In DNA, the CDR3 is TGTGCCAGCAGTCCGGCGGGGGCTCCTGGCTACACCTTC. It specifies CASSPAGAPGYTF.

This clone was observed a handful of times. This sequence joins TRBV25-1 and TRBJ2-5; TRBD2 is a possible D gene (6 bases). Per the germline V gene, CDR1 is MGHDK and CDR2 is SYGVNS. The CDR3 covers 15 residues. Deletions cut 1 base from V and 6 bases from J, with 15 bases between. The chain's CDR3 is CASSESWVAGQTQYF. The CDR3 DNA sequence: TGTGCCAGCAGTGAATCGTGGGTCGCGGGGCAGACCCAGTACTTC.

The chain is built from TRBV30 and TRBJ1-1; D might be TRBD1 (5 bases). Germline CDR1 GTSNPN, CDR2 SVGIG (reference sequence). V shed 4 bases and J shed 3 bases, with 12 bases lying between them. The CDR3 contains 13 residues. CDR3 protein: CAWTFRVDTEAFF. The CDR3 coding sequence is TGTGCCTGGACCTTCAGGGTTGACACTGAAGCTTTCTTT.

The CDR3 sequence: CASTPGVVQPQHF. The CDR3 DNA follows: TGTGCCAGCACCCCGGGTGTAGTTCAGCCCCAGCATTTT. The chain carries TRBV6-1 and TRBJ1-5; no clear D. Germline V gene lookup returns CDR1 MNHNS and CDR2 SASEGT. Between the trimmed V and J ends, which lost 7 bases and 6 bases, there was a span of 13 bases. There are 13 residues in the CDR3.

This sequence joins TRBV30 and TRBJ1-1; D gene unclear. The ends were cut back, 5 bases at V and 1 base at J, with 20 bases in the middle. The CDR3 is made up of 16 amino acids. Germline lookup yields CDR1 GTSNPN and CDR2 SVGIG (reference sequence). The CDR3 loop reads CAWDFSFHRENTEAFF. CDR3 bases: TGTGCCTGGGATTTCAGTTTTCACAGAGAGAACACTGAAGCTTTCTTT. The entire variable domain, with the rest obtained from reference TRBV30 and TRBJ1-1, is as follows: SQTIHQWPATLVQPVGSPLSLECTVEGTSNPNLYWYRQAAGRGLQLLFYSVGIGQISSEVPQNLSASRPQDRQFILSSKKLLLSDSGFYLCAWDFSFHRENTEAFFGQGTRLTVV.

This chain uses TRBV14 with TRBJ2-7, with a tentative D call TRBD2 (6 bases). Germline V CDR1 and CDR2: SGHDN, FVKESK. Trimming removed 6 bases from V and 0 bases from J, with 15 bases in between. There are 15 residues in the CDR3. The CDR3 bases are TGTGCCAGCAGACGCGGGGTCGGCGACTCCTACGAGCAGTACTTC. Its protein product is CASRRGVGDSYEQYF.

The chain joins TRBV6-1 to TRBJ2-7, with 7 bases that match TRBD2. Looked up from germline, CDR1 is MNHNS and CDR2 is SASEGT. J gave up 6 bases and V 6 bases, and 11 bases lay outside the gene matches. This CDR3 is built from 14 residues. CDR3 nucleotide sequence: TGTGCCAGCAGAGCTAGCGGCAGTCCTCTCGAGCAGTACTTC. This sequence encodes CASRASGSPLEQYF.

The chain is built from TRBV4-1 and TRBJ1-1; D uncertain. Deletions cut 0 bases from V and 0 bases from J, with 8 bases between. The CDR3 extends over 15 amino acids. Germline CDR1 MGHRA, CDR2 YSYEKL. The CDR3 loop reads CASSQDERMNTEAFF. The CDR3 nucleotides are TGCGCCAGCAGCCAAGATGAGCGGATGAACACTGAAGCTTTCTTT.